This T cell receptor (beta chain) was identified during a study of blood T cell repertoires in COVID-19 (dated by TCRdb to 2020 to 2022). Background for the entire study: Samples from collaborators originated in the United States, Italy and Spain and spanned both the acute and convalescent phases of COVID-19. The prospective study material was composed of cDNA or gDNA derived from T cells, B-cell-depleted T cells, or PBMCs. Subjects who had been exposed to COVID-19, were actively infected with it, or had recovered from it provided the deeply sampled blood TCRbeta repertoires that made up the dataset. The repertoires were released in a freely available public database meant as a resource for research on the immune response to SARS-CoV-2. The samples were drawn from the first 160 participants of the ongoing ImmuneRACE study and from 950 to 1,500 subjects provided by 6 global collaborators. Sample metadata almost always included a de-identified subject ID, COVID-19 status, age in years and sex. Where HLA class I and class II types were available, the types were taken from metadata supplied by the sample provider, not from assay-based typing.

TCRbeta CDR3 regions were amplified from genomic DNA by means of the immunoSEQ Assay, a bias-controlled multiplex PCR. For the original study's pipeline: Nucleated cell counts per sample were estimated from amplification of reference gene primers within the assay. Sequence reads were collapsed and filtered to measure the absolute abundance of every unique TCRbeta CDR3 rearrangement. For each sample, productive Simpson clonality was calculated by taking the square root of Simpson's diversity index across productive rearrangements. The immuneACCESS repertoire file appears here via TCRdb, limited to in-frame rearrangements. These files lack a portion of the clones; in checked studies, under half of the deficit traces to unresolved V genes, and the cause of the others is not known. The DNA was the basis for D and trimming; V, J and clone size are from that table. The sample table shows roughly 95,000 clones, and around nine tenths are seen once. The ten top clones hold over 3.5% of the sample.

Whole blood was collected in K2EDTA tubes by collaborating institutions according to the institutions' own protocols. For TCRbeta analysis, collaborators shipped samples as frozen whole blood, isolated PBMCs, or DNA extracted from either of those sample types. The germline V gene provides CDR1 MGHRA and CDR2 YSYEKL. From the cysteine up to the phenylalanine, the CDR3 has a length of 15 residues. CDR3 DNA is the only sequence kept; it has 45 bases, read in frame from the first base. To note about this clone: Its antigen is currently not known. A junction end diverges from the germline sequence, so it may reflect a read error.

Broad study findings and their caveats: The quantity of clinical and demographic metadata differed by source and by participant and was supplied without curation.

Input material: peripheral blood. In this chain, TRBV4-1 is recombined with TRBJ2-1; TRBD2 lines up with 8 middle nucleotides. The TCR sequence derives from a woman aged 50 to 65 in a cohort sampled during active COVID-19. The DNA sequence is as follows: TGCGCCAGCAGCCAAGATAGGACTAGCTACGATGAGCAGTTCTTC. The encoded protein is CASSQDRTSYDEQFF.